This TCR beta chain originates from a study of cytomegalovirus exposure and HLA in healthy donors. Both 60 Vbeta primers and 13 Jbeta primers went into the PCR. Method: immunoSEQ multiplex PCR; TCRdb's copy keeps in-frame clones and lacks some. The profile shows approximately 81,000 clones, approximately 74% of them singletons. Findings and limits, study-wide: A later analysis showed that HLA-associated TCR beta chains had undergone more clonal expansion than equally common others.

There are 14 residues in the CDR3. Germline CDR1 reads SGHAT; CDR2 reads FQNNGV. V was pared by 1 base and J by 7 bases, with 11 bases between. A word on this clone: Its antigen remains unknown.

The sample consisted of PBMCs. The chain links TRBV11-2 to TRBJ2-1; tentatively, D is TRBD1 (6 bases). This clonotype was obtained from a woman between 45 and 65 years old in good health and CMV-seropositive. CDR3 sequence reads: CASSLGGGGNEQFF. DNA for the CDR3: TGTGCCAGCAGCTTAGGTGGGGGCGGGAATGAGCAGTTCTTC.